This T cell receptor (beta chain) was found in a study of identical twins. Study-wide results and limits: Insertion counts were lower in abundant cord blood beta clonotypes, a trend that memory repertoires did not show.

Only healthy Caucasians were enrolled as donors. TCRdb reprocessed the 5' RACE reads via MiXCR and lists one record per CDR3 protein. The data contain 1,800,000 or so distinct CDR3 sequences, roughly 35% of them seen just once; the ten biggest clones take up less than 0.35%. Deletions cut 6 bases from V and 5 bases from J, with 11 bases between. CDR3 length equals 13 residues. The V gene's germline CDR1 is SGHRS and CDR2 YFSETQ. Details on this clonotype: Antigen: not known.

The sequence was collected from a newborn girl in good health. This sequence joins TRBV5-1 and TRBJ1-4; no clear D gene. The sample comprised cord blood. The CDR3 DNA reads as TGCGCCAGCAAAAGGAGTCCAAATGAAAAACTGTTTTTT. This gives the protein CASKRSPNEKLFF.